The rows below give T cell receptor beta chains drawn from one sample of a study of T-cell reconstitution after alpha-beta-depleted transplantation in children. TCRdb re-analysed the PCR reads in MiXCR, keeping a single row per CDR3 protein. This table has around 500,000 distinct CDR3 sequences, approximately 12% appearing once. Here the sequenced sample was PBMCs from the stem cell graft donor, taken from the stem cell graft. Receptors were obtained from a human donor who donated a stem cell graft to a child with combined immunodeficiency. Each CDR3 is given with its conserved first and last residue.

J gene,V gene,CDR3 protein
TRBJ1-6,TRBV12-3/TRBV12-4,CASSSGSRGLPLHF
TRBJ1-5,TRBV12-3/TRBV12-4,CASSARDREQPQHF
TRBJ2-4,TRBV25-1,CASSGISGSGGAKNIQYF
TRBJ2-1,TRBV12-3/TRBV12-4,CASSLVLGYNEQFF
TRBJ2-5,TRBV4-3,CASSQFGRSILGETQYF
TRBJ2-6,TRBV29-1,CSVEHDVLTF
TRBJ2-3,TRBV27,CASSLGTAGHTQYF
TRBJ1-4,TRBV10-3,CAISAIAGLHNEKLFF
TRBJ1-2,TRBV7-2,CASSLTPPGPGGYTF
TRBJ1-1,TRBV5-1,CASSLDGAENTEAFF
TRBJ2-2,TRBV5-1,CASSLGTHTGELFF
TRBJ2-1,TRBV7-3,CASTNRGGRSSYNEQFF
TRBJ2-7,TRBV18,CASSTGLDSYEQYF
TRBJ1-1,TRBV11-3,CASSLDPGRNTEAFF
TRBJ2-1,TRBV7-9,CASSLAHSNEQFF
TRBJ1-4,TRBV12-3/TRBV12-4,CASKIQGANEKLFF
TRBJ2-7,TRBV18,CASSPETLSYEQYF
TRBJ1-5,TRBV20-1,CSAVSRSNQPQHF
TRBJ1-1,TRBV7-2,CASSLAAAPNTEAFF
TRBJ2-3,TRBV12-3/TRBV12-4,CASSQTLAGGWGDTQYF
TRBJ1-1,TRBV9,CASSPRSTGNTEAFF
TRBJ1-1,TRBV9,CASSGQGTTGDTEAFF
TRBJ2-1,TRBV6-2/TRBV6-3,CASRGTGKASDEQFF
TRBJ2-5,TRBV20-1,CSARKGGRETQYF
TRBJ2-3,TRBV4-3,CASSQDEARGPGWDTQYF
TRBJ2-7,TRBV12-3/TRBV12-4,CASSLRLRGGYEQYF
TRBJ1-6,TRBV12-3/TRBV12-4,CASSLRSYNSPLHF
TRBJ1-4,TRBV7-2,CASSLGGRGEKLFF
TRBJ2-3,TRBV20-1,CSADDSANTDTQYF
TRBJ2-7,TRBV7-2,CASSYTKGTYEQYF
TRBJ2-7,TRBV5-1,CASSWTGTSAEQYF
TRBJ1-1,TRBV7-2,CASSGQGPGTEAFF